This T cell receptor (beta chain) came from a study of T cells in Graves' hyperthyroidism and ophthalmopathy. RNA transcripts served as the template for amplifying TCR beta CDR3 regions. When the TCR CDR3 underwent first-round RT-PCR, the HTBI primer set was used. TCRdb processed the multiplex PCR reads anew with MiXCR; each CDR3 protein has one entry. The table lists 250,000 to 300,000 distinct CDR3 sequences, about 17% of them singletons. CDR3 size: 16 residues. Trimming shortened V by 3 bases and J by 3 bases, and 21 bases separated the two germline ends. The germline CDR1 and CDR2 sequences are DFQATT and SNEGSKA (reference sequence).

The sequence derives from a woman aged 55-75 years with Graves' ophthalmopathy. The sample taken for sequencing was blood. This chain joins TRBV20-1 and TRBJ2-7, with D tentatively TRBD2 (7 bases). CDR3 residues: CSASQLGGGGGYEQYF. In DNA form, the CDR3 reads TGCAGTGCTAGTCAGCTGGGAGGGGGGGGAGGCTACGAGCAGTACTTC.